This TCR beta chain appears in the sequencing data of a study of technical replicates of blood from several donors. Sequenced by immunoSEQ multiplex PCR; TCRdb stores in-frame clones only, minus some. The repertoire holds tens of thousands of clones, around 94% seen once, with 0.2% to 0.3% in the top ten. Germline CDR1 is MNHNY and CDR2 is SVGAGI (reference sequence). Trimming took off 0 bases at V and 10 bases at J, with 13 bases between the two ends. The CDR3 totals 14 residues. The receptor comes from a human donor in good health. Material for sequencing was T cells isolated from PBMCs. The rearrangement uses TRBV6-6 and TRBJ2-1, with D uncertain. The CDR3 is CASSYSGLSREQFF. For the CDR3, the DNA is TGTGCCAGCAGTTACTCGGGCCTTTCCCGAGAGCAGTTCTTC.